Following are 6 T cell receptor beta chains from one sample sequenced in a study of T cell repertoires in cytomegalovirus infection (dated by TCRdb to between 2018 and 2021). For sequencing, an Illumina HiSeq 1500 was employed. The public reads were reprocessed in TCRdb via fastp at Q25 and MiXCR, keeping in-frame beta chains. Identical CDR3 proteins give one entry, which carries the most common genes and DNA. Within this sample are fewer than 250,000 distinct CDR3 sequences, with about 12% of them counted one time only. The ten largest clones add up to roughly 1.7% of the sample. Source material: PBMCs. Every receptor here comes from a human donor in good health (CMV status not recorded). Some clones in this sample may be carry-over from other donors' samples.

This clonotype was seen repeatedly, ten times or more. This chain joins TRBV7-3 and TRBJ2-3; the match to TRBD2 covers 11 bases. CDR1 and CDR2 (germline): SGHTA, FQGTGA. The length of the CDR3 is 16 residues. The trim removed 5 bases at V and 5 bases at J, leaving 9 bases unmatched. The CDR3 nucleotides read TGTGCCAGCAGCCTCGGGCTAGCGGGAGGTGGAGATACGCAGTATTTT. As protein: CASSLGLAGGGDTQYF.

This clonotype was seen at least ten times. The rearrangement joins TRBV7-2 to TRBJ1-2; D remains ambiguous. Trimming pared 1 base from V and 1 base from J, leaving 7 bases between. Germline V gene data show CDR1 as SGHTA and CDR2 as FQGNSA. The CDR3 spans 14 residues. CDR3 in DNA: TGTGCCAGCAGCTTAGATCCGTATAACTATGGCTACACCTTC. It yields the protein CASSLDPYNYGYTF.

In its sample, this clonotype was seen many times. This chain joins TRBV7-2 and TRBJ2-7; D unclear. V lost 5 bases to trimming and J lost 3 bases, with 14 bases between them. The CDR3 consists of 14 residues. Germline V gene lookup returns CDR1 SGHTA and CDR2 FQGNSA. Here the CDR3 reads CASSLRSTGYEQYF. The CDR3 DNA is TGTGCCAGCAGCCTAAGGTCGACGGGCTACGAGCAGTACTTC.

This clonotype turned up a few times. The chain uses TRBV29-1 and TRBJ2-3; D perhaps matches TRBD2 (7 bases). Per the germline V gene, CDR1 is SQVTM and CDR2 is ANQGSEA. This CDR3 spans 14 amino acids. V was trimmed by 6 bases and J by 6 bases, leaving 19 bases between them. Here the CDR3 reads CSVLTGGYGDTQYF. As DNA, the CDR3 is TGCAGCGTCCTAACGGGGGGCTATGGGGATACGCAGTATTTT.

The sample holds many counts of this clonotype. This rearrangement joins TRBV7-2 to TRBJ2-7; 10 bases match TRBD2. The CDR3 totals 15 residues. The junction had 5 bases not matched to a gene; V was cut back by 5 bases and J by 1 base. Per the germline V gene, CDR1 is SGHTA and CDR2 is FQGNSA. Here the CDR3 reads CASSITSGESYEQYF. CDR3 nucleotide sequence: TGTGCCAGCAGCATAACTAGCGGGGAGTCCTACGAGCAGTACTTC.

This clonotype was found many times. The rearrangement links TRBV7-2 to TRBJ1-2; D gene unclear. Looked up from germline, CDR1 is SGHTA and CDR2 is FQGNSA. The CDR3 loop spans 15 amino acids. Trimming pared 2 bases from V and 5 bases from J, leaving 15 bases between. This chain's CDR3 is CASSLSGNLEYGYTF. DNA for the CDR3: TGTGCCAGCAGCTTATCCGGGAATTTGGAATATGGCTACACCTTC.